This TCR beta chain originates from a study of cytomegalovirus exposure and HLA in healthy donors. CDR1 is SGHVS, CDR2 FQNEAQ, per germline. V lost 5 bases and J 4 bases, leaving 12 bases between the germline ends. This CDR3 has 14 amino acids. The PCR ran on 60 Vbeta and 13 Jbeta primers. Produced via immunoSEQ multiplex PCR; TCRdb's table is partial and in-frame only. Of 150,000 or so clones listed, roughly three quarters are singletons. The rearrangement uses TRBV7-8 and TRBJ2-1, with unresolved D. The specimen was PBMCs. The source is a woman aged 50 to 60 in good health and CMV-seropositive. Here the CDR3 reads CASSPPPLYNEQFF. The CDR3 bases are TGTGCCAGCAGCCCTCCGCCTCTATACAATGAGCAGTTCTTC.